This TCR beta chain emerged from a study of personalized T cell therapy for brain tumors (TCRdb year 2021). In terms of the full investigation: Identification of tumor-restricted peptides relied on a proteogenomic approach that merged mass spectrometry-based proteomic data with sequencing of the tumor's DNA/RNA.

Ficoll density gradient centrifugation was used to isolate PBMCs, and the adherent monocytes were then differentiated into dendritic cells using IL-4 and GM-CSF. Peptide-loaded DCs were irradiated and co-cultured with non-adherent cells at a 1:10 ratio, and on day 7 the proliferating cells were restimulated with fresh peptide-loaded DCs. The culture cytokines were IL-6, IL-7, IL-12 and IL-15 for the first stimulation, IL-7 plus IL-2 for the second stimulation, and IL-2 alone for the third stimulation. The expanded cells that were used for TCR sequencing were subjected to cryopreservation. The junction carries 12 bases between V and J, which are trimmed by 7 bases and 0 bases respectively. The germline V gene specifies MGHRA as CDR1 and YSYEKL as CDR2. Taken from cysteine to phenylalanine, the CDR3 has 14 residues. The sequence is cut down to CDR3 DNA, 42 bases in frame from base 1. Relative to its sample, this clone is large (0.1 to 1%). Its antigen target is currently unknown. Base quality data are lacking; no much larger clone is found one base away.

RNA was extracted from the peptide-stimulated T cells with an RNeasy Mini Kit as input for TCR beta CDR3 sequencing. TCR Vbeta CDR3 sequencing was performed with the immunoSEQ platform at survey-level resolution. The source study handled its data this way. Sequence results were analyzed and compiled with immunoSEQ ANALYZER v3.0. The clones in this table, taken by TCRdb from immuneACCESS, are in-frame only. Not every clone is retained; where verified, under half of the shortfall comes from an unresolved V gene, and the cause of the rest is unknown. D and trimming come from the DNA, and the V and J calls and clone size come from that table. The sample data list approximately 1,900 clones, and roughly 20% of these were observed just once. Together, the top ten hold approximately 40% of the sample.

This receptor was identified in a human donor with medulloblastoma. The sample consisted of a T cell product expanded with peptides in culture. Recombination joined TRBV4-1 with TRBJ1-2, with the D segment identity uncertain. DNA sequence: TGCGCCAGCAATAATCCACTGGCTAACTATGGCTACACCTTC. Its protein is CASNNPLANYGYTF.